The source of this TCR beta chain is a study of OX40 agonist ivuxolimab in advanced cancers. Study details: Every patient in dose escalation had hepatocellular carcinoma, melanoma, renal cell or head and neck cancer.

The V gene lost 5 bases and the J gene lost 3 bases, with 11 bases spanning the gap. This CDR3 has 14 amino acids. CDR1 is SNHLY, CDR2 FYNNEI, per germline. Method: immunoSEQ multiplex PCR; TCRdb's copy keeps in-frame clones and lacks some. The table records about 74,000 clones, 84% of them present only once. Concerning this clone itself: Its antigen remains unknown.

Whole-study findings and limits: At 0.1 to 3.0 mg/kg, CD4+ and CD8+ blood T cells expanded clonally by week 6. Normalized T-cell clonal expansion was also low in some nonresponders.

The rearrangement links TRBV2 to TRBJ1-5, with a weak D call TRBD1 (6 bases). The specimen was CD4+ or CD8+ T cells sorted from blood, collected in a trial of the OX40 agonist ivuxolimab. The sequence was collected from an adult with an advanced solid tumor such as melanoma, head and neck, liver or kidney cancer. CDR3 sequence: CASSSGTLNQPQHF. The CDR3 coding sequence is TGTGCCAGCAGTTCCGGGACACTCAATCAGCCCCAGCATTTT.